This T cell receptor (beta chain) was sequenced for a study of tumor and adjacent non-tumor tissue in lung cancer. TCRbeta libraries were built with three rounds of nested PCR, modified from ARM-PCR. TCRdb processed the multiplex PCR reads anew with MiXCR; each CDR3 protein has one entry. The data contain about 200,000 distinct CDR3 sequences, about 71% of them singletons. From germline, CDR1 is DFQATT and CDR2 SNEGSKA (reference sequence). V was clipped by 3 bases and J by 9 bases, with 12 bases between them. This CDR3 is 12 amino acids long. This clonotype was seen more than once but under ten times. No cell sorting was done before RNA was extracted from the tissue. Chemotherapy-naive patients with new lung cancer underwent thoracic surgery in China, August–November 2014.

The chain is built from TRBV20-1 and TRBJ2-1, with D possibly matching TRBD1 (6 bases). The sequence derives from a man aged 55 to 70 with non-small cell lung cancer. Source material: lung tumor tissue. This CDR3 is CSASLTGGEQFF. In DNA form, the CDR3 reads TGCAGTGCTAGCCTGACAGGAGGTGAGCAGTTCTTC.